What follows are 5 T cell receptor beta chains derived from one specimen sequenced in a study of shared clonotypes between healthy human individuals. This table comes from immunoSEQ multiplex PCR, and its TCRdb copy is limited to in-frame clones, with some not included. The profile shows 2 million to 3 million clones, 93% of them singletons. Sequences were obtained from naive CD4+ T cells from PBMCs. The sample's subset: CD45RA+ positively selected. The receptors shown here come from a man younger than 35 in good health. Some clones in this sample may be carry-over from other donors' samples.

The J gene is TRBJ1-1, the V gene TRBV5-1; maybe TRBD1 (6 bases). The germline V gene has CDR1 SGHRS and CDR2 YFSETQ. The CDR3 runs to 13 residues. V lost 5 bases to trimming and J lost 7 bases, with 15 bases between them. The CDR3 DNA reads as TGCGCCAGCAGTTACAGGGCGGGCGGTGAAGCTTTCTTT. It translates to CASSYRAGGEAFF.

This clone was seen once. J is TRBJ2-5 and V is TRBV10-3; 9 bases are shared with TRBD1. The V and J ends lost 9 bases and 5 bases, in that order; junction bases with no gene match: 10. Looked up from germline, CDR1 is ENHRY and CDR2 is SYGVKD. The CDR3 runs to 14 residues. For the CDR3, the DNA is TGTGCCATTAAATCCGGGACAGGGAATGAGACCCAGTACTTC. It encodes CAIKSGTGNETQYF.

This clone has only a few counts. The rearrangement uses TRBV10-3 and TRBJ1-5; D gene unclear. The CDR3 contains 15 residues. CDR1 and CDR2 (germline): ENHRY, SYGVKD. V was cut by 2 bases and J by 1 base, with 9 bases left in between. CDR3 sequence reads: CAISETGRSNQPQHF. The DNA of the CDR3 is TGTGCCATCAGTGAGACGGGGAGGAGCAATCAGCCCCAGCATTTT.

Regarding this clone: Germline and junction disagree at one end, which may indicate a read error. The rearrangement links TRBV14 to TRBJ2-7; no firm D call. The CDR3 runs to 13 residues. The germline V gene has CDR1 SGHDN and CDR2 FVKESK. CDR3 bases: TGTGCCAGCAGCCACCCCACAACCTACGAGCAGCACTTC. Amino acid sequence: CASSHPTTYEQHF.

This chain uses TRBV7-9 with TRBJ2-4, with D hard to call. Germline V CDR1 and CDR2: SEHNR, FQNEAQ (reference sequence). The CDR3 loop spans 15 amino acids. V was trimmed by 4 bases and J by 3 bases, leaving 13 bases between them. CDR3 in DNA: TGTGCCAGCAGCTCGCAAGATCAGTACAAAAACATTCAGTACTTC. Its protein product is CASSSQDQYKNIQYF. Together with reference TRBV7-9 and TRBJ2-4, the CDR3 gives the full variable domain: DTGVSQNPRHKITKRGQNVTFRCDPISEHNRLYWYRQTLGQGPEFLTYFQNEAQLEKSRLLSDRFSAERPKGSFSTLEIQRTEQGDSAMYLCASSSQDQYKNIQYFGAGTRLSVL.